A single sample gave rise to the 32 T cell receptor beta chains below, sequenced in a study of blood T cell repertoires in COVID-19. Method: immunoSEQ multiplex PCR; TCRdb's copy keeps in-frame clones and lacks some. This sample has hundreds of thousands of clones; 89% occur once, and the top ten carry roughly 8.9%. The specimen was PBMCs or T cells enriched from blood (not recorded which). These TCRs come from a woman aged 35 to 49 who had recovered from COVID-19.

The rearrangement links TRBV7-9 to TRBJ1-1, with TRBD1 matching over 7 bases. Germline loops: CDR1 SEHNR, CDR2 FQNEAQ (reference sequence). With V trimmed by 6 bases and J by 1 base, 8 bases remained unmatched. The CDR3 contains 15 residues. The CDR3 DNA is TGTGCCAGCAGTGAACAGGGGACCACGAACACTGAAGCTTTCTTT. Translated: CASSEQGTTNTEAFF.

The chain is built from TRBV19 and TRBJ1-6; 9 positions match TRBD1. With 4 bases clipped from V and 11 bases from J, the junction kept 6 bases outside the gene matches. CDR3 size: 14 residues. Looked up from germline, CDR1 is LNHDA and CDR2 is SQIVND (reference sequence). This CDR3 reads CASSTTGGETPLHF. The CDR3 nucleotides read TGTGCCAGTAGTACGACAGGGGGTGAGACACCCCTCCACTTT.

The chain has TRBV19 and TRBJ2-5, with a weak D call TRBD1 (5 bases). Trimming shortened V by 1 base and J by 5 bases, and 11 bases separated the two germline ends. The CDR3 length is 14 residues. The germline gives CDR1 LNHDA, CDR2 SQIVND (reference sequence). The CDR3 loop reads CASSIGYRTETQYF. The CDR3 bases are TGTGCCAGTAGTATAGGTTACAGGACGGAGACCCAGTACTTC.

J is TRBJ2-7 and V is TRBV6-2 or TRBV6-3; 8 nucleotides match TRBD1. The junction had 8 bases not matched to a gene; V was cut back by 2 bases and J by 5 bases. The germline gives CDR1 MNHEY, CDR2 SVGEGT. This CDR3 region has 15 residues. The CDR3 protein is CASSYGTGGRNEQYF. The CDR3 DNA reads as TGTGCCAGCAGTTACGGAACAGGGGGAAGGAACGAGCAGTACTTC.

The rearrangement links TRBV9 to TRBJ2-1; 9 bases fit TRBD2. This CDR3 spans 19 amino acids. Germline values: CDR1 SGDLS, CDR2 YYNGEE. The junction had 12 bases not matched to a gene; V was cut back by 0 bases and J by 2 bases. Here the CDR3 reads CASSVAPVGAGGPYNEQFF. Written as DNA, the CDR3 is TGTGCCAGCAGCGTAGCCCCTGTTGGGGCGGGAGGGCCCTACAATGAGCAGTTCTTC.

The V and J genes are TRBV2 and TRBJ2-3; weak D call: TRBD2 (5 bases). V was clipped by 6 bases and J by 0 bases, with 22 bases between them. The germline gives CDR1 SNHLY, CDR2 FYNNEI. The CDR3 consists of 18 residues. The DNA for the CDR3 is TGTGCCAGCAGGGATATGGAGGTGGCTAGCCCTAGCACAGATACGCAGTATTTT. It yields the protein CASRDMEVASPSTDTQYF.

J is TRBJ2-3 and V is TRBV5-5, with TRBD1 as a possible D gene (6 bases). Trimming shortened V by 0 bases and J by 1 base, and 15 bases separated the two germline ends. CDR1 and CDR2 from the germline V gene are SGHKS and YYEKEE (reference sequence). The CDR3 is 17 residues long. The CDR3 sequence is CASSLGTEPGGTDTQYF. The CDR3 DNA reads as TGTGCCAGCAGCTTGGGCACTGAGCCAGGGGGCACAGATACGCAGTATTTT.

The chain has TRBV7-7 and TRBJ1-5, with 8 bases aligning to TRBD1. The CDR3 contains 18 residues. CDR1 is SSHAT, CDR2 FNYEAQ, per germline (reference sequence). CDR3 nucleotide sequence: TGTGCTAGCGCTGAGGGACAGGCCCGAAGGAATAGCAATCAGCCCCAGCATTTT. Its protein product is CASAEGQARRNSNQPQHF.

J is TRBJ2-1 and V is TRBV30, with no clear D. V shed 0 bases and J shed 0 bases, with 6 bases lying between them. This CDR3 has 14 residues. Germline V gene lookup returns CDR1 GTSNPN and CDR2 SVGIG (reference sequence). The CDR3 DNA follows: TGTGCCTGGAGTGTCTTGTCCTCCTACAATGAGCAGTTCTTC. It yields the protein CAWSVLSSYNEQFF.

CDR3 sequence: CAWSMGTGETEAFF. CDR3 bases: TGTGCCTGGAGTATGGGGACAGGGGAAACTGAAGCTTTCTTT. The chain has TRBV30 and TRBJ1-1, with 10 bases matching TRBD1. Germline-derived CDR1 and CDR2 are GTSNPN and SVGIG (reference sequence). The CDR3 length is 14 residues. With V trimmed by 2 bases and J by 5 bases, 5 bases remained unmatched.

This chain uses TRBV9 with TRBJ2-1; 8 bases match TRBD2. The ends lost 0 bases at V and 9 bases at J; junction bases unmatched: 11. Germline V CDR1 and CDR2: SGDLS, YYNGEE. This CDR3 is built from 16 residues. CDR3 residues: CASSVAERGTQGEQFF. DNA of the CDR3: TGTGCCAGCAGCGTAGCAGAGCGGGGGACCCAGGGTGAGCAGTTCTTC.

This chain links TRBV27 with TRBJ1-5, with D tentatively TRBD1 (6 bases). This CDR3 is 17 amino acids long. Trimming cost V 7 bases and J 1 base, with 20 bases left between them. Germline lookup yields CDR1 MNHEY and CDR2 SMNVEV (reference sequence). The CDR3: CASTSRGGGISNQPQHF. Written as DNA, the CDR3 is TGTGCCAGCACCTCAAGAGGGGGGGGCATAAGCAATCAGCCCCAGCATTTT.

This sequence joins TRBV6-5 and TRBJ2-3; D not resolved. The CDR3 length is 11 residues. CDR1 is MNHEY and CDR2 is SVGAGI in the germline V gene. The V gene lost 6 bases and the J gene lost 7 bases, with 8 bases spanning the gap. The CDR3 DNA reads as TGTGCCAGCAGGTCAACACATACGCAGTATTTT. Amino acid sequence: CASRSTHTQYF.

The chain combines TRBV10-3 with TRBJ2-7; the match to TRBD2 covers 12 bases. Germline V lookup: CDR1 ENHRY, CDR2 SYGVKD. J lost 4 bases, V lost 7 bases, and 5 bases had no gene match. The CDR3 length is 14 residues. The CDR3 nucleotides are TGTGCCATCACACCTAGCGGGAGGGGTTACGAGCAGTACTTC. Residues: CAITPSGRGYEQYF.

This chain connects TRBV7-3 to TRBJ2-5, with 9 bases identical to TRBD2. J lost 2 bases, V lost 3 bases, and 1 base had no gene match. This CDR3 spans 14 amino acids. Germline V gives CDR1 SGHTA, CDR2 FQGTGA. For the CDR3, the DNA is TGTGCCAGCAGCTTCGCGGGGGGGCAAGAGACCCAGTACTTC. It yields the protein CASSFAGGQETQYF. The full variable domain, rest sourced from reference TRBV7-3 and TRBJ2-5, is GAGVSQTPSNKVTEKGKYVELRCDPISGHTALYWYRQSLGQGPEFLIYFQGTGAADDSGLPNDRFFAVRPEGSVSTLKIQRTERGDSAVYLCASSFAGGQETQYFGPGTRLLVL.

The CDR3 DNA reads as TGTGCCAGCAGCTATTGGACAGATGACTATGGCTACACCTTC. Translated: CASSYWTDDYGYTF. V is TRBV3-1 (or the pseudogene TRBV3-2) and J is TRBJ1-2, with D possibly TRBD1 on 6 matching bases. V shed 5 bases and J shed 3 bases, with 13 bases lying between them. Per germline, CDR1 LGHDT and CDR2 YNNKEL (reference sequence). CDR3 length: 14 amino acids.

This sequence joins TRBV9 and TRBJ1-3; D gene uncertain. V shed 3 bases and J shed 2 bases, with 12 bases lying between them. The CDR3 totals 15 residues. Germline CDR1 reads SGDLS; CDR2 reads YYNGEE. CDR3 sequence (DNA): TGTGCCAGCAGCGGCGGAAGGCAGACTGGAAACACCATATATTTT. It is translated as CASSGGRQTGNTIYF.

CDR3 coding DNA: TGTGCCAGCAGCTTGACTACAGTGGCTAATTCACCCCTCCACTTT. Translation: CASSLTTVANSPLHF. V usage is TRBV9 and J usage is TRBJ1-6; no clear D gene. V was pared by 4 bases and J by 6 bases, with 14 bases between. This CDR3 is built from 15 residues. The germline V gene encodes CDR1 SGDLS and CDR2 YYNGEE.

V gene TRBV7-9 combines with J gene TRBJ2-7; 10 bases align to TRBD1. Trimming removed 1 base from V and 6 bases from J; junction bases left unmatched: 0. The germline gives CDR1 SEHNR, CDR2 FQNEAQ (reference sequence). The CDR3 has 13 residues. CDR3 in DNA: TGTGCCAGCAGCTTAGGGACAGGGGGCGAGCAGTACTTC. Residues: CASSLGTGGEQYF.

This clone was counted only a few times. The V call is TRBV7-2, the J call TRBJ1-3; TRBD1 is a possible D gene (6 bases). Germline V gene sequence: CDR1 SGHTA, CDR2 FQGNSA. The V and J ends lost 2 bases and 2 bases respectively, with 10 bases between them. The CDR3 contains 15 residues. CDR3 in amino acids: CASSLSGDAGNTIYF. The CDR3 coding sequence is TGTGCCAGCAGCTTATCAGGGGATGCTGGAAACACCATATATTTT.

The genes are TRBV7-2 and TRBJ1-3; tentatively, D is TRBD1 (5 bases). Germline V lookup: CDR1 SGHTA, CDR2 FQGNSA. There are 18 residues in the CDR3. The germline V and J ends were trimmed by 1 base and 0 bases, with 16 bases remaining between them. The CDR3 protein is CASSLGGWGSSSGNTIYF. In DNA form, the CDR3 reads TGTGCCAGCAGCTTAGGGGGCTGGGGTTCTAGCTCTGGAAACACCATATATTTT.

The chain recombines TRBV6-5 with TRBJ2-7, with a weak D call TRBD1 (6 bases). Germline V lookup: CDR1 MNHEY, CDR2 SVGAGI. V was clipped by 6 bases and J by 3 bases, with 18 bases between them. This CDR3 has 15 residues. CDR3 amino acids: CASSDPHRENYEQYF. CDR3 bases: TGTGCCAGCAGCGACCCCCACAGGGAGAACTACGAGCAGTACTTC.

The chain combines TRBV9 with TRBJ2-7; the match to TRBD1 covers 8 bases. The CDR3 totals 15 residues. The V gene end was trimmed by 3 bases and the J gene end by 2 bases; junction bases not matched to a gene: 7. Per germline, CDR1 SGDLS and CDR2 YYNGEE. CDR3 sequence reads: CASSGGQGAAYEQYF. In DNA, the CDR3 is TGTGCCAGCAGCGGGGGGCAGGGGGCCGCCTACGAGCAGTACTTC.

As DNA, the CDR3 is TGTGCCAGCAGCCTGATAGCCGGACAGGCCAATCAGCCCCAGCATTTT. This sequence encodes CASSLIAGQANQPQHF. The chain recombines TRBV5-8 with TRBJ1-5; TRBD1 matches 7 bases. This CDR3 has 16 residues. The V and J ends lost 4 bases and 3 bases, in that order; junction bases with no gene match: 10. Germline V lookup: CDR1 SGHTS, CDR2 YDEGEE.

This clone was observed a single time. J is TRBJ1-2 and V is TRBV6-1; D is possibly TRBD1 (5 bases). Germline assignment: CDR1 MNHNS and CDR2 SASEGT. Trimming pared 6 bases from V and 3 bases from J, leaving 11 bases between. CDR3 length: 13 residues. CDR3 nucleotides: TGTGCCAGCAGGGCCACAGGATACTATGGCTACACCTTC. It specifies CASRATGYYGYTF.

The chain recombines TRBV12-3 or TRBV12-4 with TRBJ1-5; D remains ambiguous. V lost 2 bases, J lost 6 bases, and 5 bases lay in between. The CDR3 sequence is 12 residues long. CDR3 loop: CASSLPVQPQHF. The CDR3 region has the DNA TGTGCCAGCAGTTTACCCGTTCAGCCCCAGCATTTT.

The chain employs TRBV12-3 or TRBV12-4 and TRBJ2-3; D not certain. Trimming pared 1 base from V and 6 bases from J, leaving 8 bases between. The CDR3 consists of 13 residues. The CDR3, as DNA: TGTGCCAGCAGTTTAGGTAGTCTTGATACGCAGTATTTT. It specifies CASSLGSLDTQYF.

This chain connects TRBV2 to TRBJ2-1; 7 bases are a match to TRBD2. The length of the CDR3 is 15 residues. The trim removed 6 bases at V and 3 bases at J, leaving 8 bases unmatched. In germline, CDR1 is SNHLY, CDR2 FYNNEI. In nucleotides, the CDR3 is TGTGCCAGCAGCGACGTGGGGGGGGGCTACAATGAGCAGTTCTTC. The encoded protein is CASSDVGGGYNEQFF.

The J gene is TRBJ2-1, the V gene TRBV24-1; TRBD1 matches 9 bases. The length of the CDR3 is 18 residues. Per germline, CDR1 KGHDR and CDR2 SFDVKD. Trimming took 0 bases from V and 2 from J; bases not matched to a gene: 7. CDR3 region: CATSDLPLGQGPYNEQFF. DNA of the CDR3: TGTGCCACCAGTGATTTGCCTTTGGGACAGGGCCCCTACAATGAGCAGTTCTTC.

In DNA form, the CDR3 reads TGCGCCAGCAGCTTAGAAGGGGTCGACACTGAAGCTTTCTTT. Its protein is CASSLEGVDTEAFF. This chain links TRBV5-1 with TRBJ1-1; D is perhaps TRBD1 (5 bases). The length of the CDR3 is 14 residues. The V end was cut by 2 bases, the J end by 3 bases, with 11 bases between. CDR1 and CDR2 (germline): SGHRS, YFSETQ.

The chain combines TRBV18 with TRBJ1-3, with D possibly TRBD1 on 6 matching bases. CDR1 and CDR2 from the germline V gene are KGHSH and LQKENI. CDR3 size: 15 residues. Trimming pared 2 bases from V and 2 bases from J, leaving 10 bases between. The CDR3 spells CASSPNRDTGNTIYF. The DNA of the CDR3 is TGTGCCAGCTCACCAAACCGGGACACTGGAAACACCATATATTTT.

V usage is TRBV19 and J usage is TRBJ2-3; the match to TRBD2 covers 11 bases. Germline trimming cut 3 bases from V and 4 bases from J; bases unmatched to any gene: 6. Germline V gene data show CDR1 as LNHDA and CDR2 as SQIVND (reference sequence). The CDR3 is 16 amino acids. The DNA of the CDR3 is TGTGCCAGTAGTATTTATAGCGGGAGGGGAGCAGATACGCAGTATTTT. It encodes CASSIYSGRGADTQYF.